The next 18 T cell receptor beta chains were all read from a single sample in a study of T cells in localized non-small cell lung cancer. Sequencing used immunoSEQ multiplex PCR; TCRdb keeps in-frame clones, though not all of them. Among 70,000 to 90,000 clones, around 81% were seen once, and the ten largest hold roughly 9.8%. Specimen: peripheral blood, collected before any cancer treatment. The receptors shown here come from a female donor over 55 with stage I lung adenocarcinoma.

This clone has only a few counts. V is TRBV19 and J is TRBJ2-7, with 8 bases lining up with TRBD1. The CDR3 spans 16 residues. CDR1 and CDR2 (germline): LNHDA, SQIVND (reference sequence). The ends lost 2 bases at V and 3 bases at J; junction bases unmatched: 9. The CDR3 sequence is CASSISPTGARYEQYF. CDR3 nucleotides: TGTGCCAGTAGTATAAGCCCGACAGGGGCCCGCTACGAGCAGTACTTC.

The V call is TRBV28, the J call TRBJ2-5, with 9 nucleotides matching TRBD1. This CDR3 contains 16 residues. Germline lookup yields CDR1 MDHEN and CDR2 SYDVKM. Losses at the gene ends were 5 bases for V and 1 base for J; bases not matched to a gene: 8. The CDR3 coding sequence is TGTGCCAGCAGTCTCCTCGGGACAGGGACCCAAGAGACCCAGTACTTC. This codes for CASSLLGTGTQETQYF.

CDR3 amino acids: CASSFDSYEQFF. DNA for the CDR3: TGTGCCAGTAGCTTCGACAGCTATGAGCAGTTCTTC. The V gene is TRBV19, the J gene TRBJ2-1, with D tentatively TRBD1 (5 bases). Germline V gene sequence: CDR1 LNHDA, CDR2 SQIVND (reference sequence). V was trimmed by 6 bases and J by 8 bases, leaving 11 bases between them. This CDR3 comprises 12 residues.

The CDR3 is CAWSVHTNTEAFF. In DNA, the CDR3 is TGTGCCTGGAGTGTACACACGAACACTGAAGCTTTCTTT. The V gene is TRBV30, the J gene TRBJ1-1; D is unresolved. The CDR3 runs 13 residues. Between the trimmed V and J ends, which lost 0 bases and 1 base, there was a span of 6 bases. Germline assignment: CDR1 GTSNPN and CDR2 SVGIG (reference sequence).

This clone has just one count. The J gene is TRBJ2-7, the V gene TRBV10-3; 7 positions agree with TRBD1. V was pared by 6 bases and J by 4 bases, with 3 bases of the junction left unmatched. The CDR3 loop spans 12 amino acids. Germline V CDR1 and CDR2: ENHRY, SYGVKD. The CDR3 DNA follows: TGTGCCATCAGCTCAGGGGGTTACGAGCAGTACTTC. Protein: CAISSGGYEQYF.

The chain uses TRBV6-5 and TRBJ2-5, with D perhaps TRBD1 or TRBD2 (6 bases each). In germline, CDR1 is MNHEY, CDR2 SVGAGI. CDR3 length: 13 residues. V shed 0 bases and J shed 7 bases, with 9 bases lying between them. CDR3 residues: CASSYSEGGTQYF. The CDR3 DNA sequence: TGTGCCAGCAGTTACTCCGAGGGGGGGACCCAGTACTTC.

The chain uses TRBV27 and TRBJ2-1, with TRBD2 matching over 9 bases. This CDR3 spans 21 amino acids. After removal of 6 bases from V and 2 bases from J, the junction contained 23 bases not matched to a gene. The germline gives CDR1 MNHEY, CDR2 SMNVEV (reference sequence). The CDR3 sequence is CASSKKTGTSSLPGAYNEQFF. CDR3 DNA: TGTGCCAGCAGCAAGAAGACCGGGACTAGCAGTCTCCCAGGGGCCTACAATGAGCAGTTCTTC.

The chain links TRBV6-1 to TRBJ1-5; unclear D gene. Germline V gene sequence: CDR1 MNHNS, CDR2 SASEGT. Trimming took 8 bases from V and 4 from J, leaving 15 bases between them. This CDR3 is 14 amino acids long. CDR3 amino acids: CASVLDGSNQPQHF. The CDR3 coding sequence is TGTGCCAGCGTCCTCGATGGATCTAATCAGCCCCAGCATTTT.

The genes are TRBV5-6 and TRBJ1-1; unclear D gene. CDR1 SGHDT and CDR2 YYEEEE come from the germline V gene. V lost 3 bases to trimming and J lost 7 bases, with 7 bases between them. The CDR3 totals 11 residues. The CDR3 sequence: CASSSPLEAFF. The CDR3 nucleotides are TGTGCCAGCAGCTCCCCCCTTGAAGCTTTCTTT.

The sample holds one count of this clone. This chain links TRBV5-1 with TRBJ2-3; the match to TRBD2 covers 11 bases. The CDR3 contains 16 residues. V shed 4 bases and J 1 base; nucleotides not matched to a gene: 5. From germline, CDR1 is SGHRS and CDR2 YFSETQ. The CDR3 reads CASSPLTSGGTDTQYF. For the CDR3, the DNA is TGCGCCAGCAGCCCATTGACTAGCGGGGGCACAGATACGCAGTATTTT.

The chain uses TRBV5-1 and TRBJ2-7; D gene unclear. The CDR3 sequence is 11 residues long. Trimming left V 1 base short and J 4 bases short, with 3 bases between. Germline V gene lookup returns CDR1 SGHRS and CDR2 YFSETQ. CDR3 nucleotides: TGCGCCAGCAGCTTGAGGTACGAGCAGTACTTC. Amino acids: CASSLRYEQYF.

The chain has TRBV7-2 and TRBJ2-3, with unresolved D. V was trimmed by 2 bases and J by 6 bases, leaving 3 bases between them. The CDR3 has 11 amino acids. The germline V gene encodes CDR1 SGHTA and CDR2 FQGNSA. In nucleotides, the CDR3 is TGTGCCAGCAGCTTATTGGATACGCAGTATTTT. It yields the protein CASSLLDTQYF.

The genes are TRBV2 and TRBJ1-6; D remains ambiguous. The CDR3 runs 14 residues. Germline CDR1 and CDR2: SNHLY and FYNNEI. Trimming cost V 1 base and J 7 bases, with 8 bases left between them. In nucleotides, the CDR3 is TGTGCCAGCAGTGAAGTACCGGAAAATTCACCCCTCCACTTT. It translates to CASSEVPENSPLHF. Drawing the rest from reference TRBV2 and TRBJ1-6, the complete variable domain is EPEVTQTPSHQVTQMGQEVILRCVPISNHLYFYWYRQILGQKVEFLVSFYNNEISEKSEIFDDQFSVERPDGSNFTLKIRSTKLEDSAMYFCASSEVPENSPLHFGNGTRLTVT.

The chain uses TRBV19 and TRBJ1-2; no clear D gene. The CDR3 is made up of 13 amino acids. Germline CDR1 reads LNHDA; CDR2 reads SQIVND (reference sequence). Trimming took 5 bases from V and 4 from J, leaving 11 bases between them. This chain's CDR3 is CASSYGLAYGYTF. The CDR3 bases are TGTGCCAGTAGTTACGGACTGGCCTATGGCTACACCTTC.

The CDR3 loop reads CASSHLGGGRYRPRETQYF. The CDR3 region has the DNA TGTGCCAGCAGCCACCTAGGGGGCGGGAGGTATCGCCCTAGGGAGACCCAGTACTTC. The chain employs TRBV27 and TRBJ2-5; D might be TRBD2 (8 bases). The CDR3 is 19 amino acids. Trimming removed 6 bases at V and 5 bases at J, with 31 bases between. The germline gives CDR1 MNHEY, CDR2 SMNVEV (reference sequence).

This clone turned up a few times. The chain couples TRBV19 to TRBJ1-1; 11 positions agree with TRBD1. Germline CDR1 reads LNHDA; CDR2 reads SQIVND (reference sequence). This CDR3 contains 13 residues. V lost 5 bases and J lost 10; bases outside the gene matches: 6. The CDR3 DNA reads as TGTGCCAGTAGTTCGGGACAGGGGGACAGAGCTTTCTTT. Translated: CASSSGQGDRAFF.

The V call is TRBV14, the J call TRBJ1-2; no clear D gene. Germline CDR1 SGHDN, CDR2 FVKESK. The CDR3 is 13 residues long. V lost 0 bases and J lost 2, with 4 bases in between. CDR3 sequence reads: CASSQDRNYGYTF. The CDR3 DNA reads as TGTGCCAGCAGCCAAGACAGAAACTATGGCTACACCTTC.

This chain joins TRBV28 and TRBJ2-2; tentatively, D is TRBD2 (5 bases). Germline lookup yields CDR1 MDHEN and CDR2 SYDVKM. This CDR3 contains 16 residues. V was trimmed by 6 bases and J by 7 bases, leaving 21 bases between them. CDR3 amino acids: CASRVDWASWGGELFF. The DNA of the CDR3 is TGTGCCAGCAGGGTGGACTGGGCTAGCTGGGGCGGGGAGCTGTTTTTT.